These 12 T cell receptor beta chains share one sample of origin, sequenced in a study of beta chain features in type 1 diabetes. Study findings and constraints: Moderate but significant shortening of TCRB CDR3s was recorded in all four CD4+ subsets from Type 1 diabetes patients.

Their recognized antigens are unknown. The study reverse transcribed the entire isolated RNA, so it sequenced expressed TCRB transcripts. The data were produced by immunoSEQ multiplex PCR, yet TCRdb's version contains in-frame clones alone and is incomplete. The sample has a few hundred thousand clones; 9.5% to 10% are singletons. Input material: central memory CD4+ T cells from blood. These receptors all stem from a man younger than 40 with type 1 diabetes.

Only a few counts were recorded for this clone. V usage is TRBV7-3 and J usage is TRBJ2-2, with 7 bases fitting TRBD1. The trim removed 5 bases at V and 3 bases at J, leaving 18 bases unmatched. Germline V gives CDR1 SGHTA, CDR2 FQGTGA. The CDR3 extends over 19 amino acids. The CDR3 region has the DNA TGTGCCAGCAGCCTAGGGACGTCGACAGGGATGGGAGACACCGGGGAGCTGTTTTTT. Translation gives CASSLGTSTGMGDTGELFF.

CDR3 sequence reads: CASSVGHNQPQHF. The CDR3 DNA reads as TGTGCCAGCAGCGTGGGGCACAATCAGCCCCAGCATTTT. V usage is TRBV9 and J usage is TRBJ1-5; D is perhaps TRBD1 (5 bases). Germline assignment: CDR1 SGDLS and CDR2 YYNGEE. The germline V and J ends were trimmed by 2 bases and 3 bases, with 6 bases remaining between them. CDR3 length equals 13 residues.

This clone appeared a few times. The chain carries TRBV7-6 and TRBJ2-5, with no clear D. The CDR3 length is 10 residues. Per germline, CDR1 SGHVS and CDR2 FNYEAQ. Trimming removed 5 bases from V and 4 bases from J, with 2 bases in between. CDR3 coding DNA: TGTGCCAGCAGCGGAGAGACCCAGTACTTC. Encoded protein: CASSGETQYF.

This clone was counted many times. The chain is built from TRBV12-2 and TRBJ2-1; the table's TRBD2 call for D was not verified on the DNA. TRBV12-2 is termed a pseudogene. The CDR3 sequence is 14 residues long. This chain's CDR3 is CASRPGEELNEQFF. The DNA for the CDR3 is TGTGCAAGTCGCCCCGGGGAGGAGCTAAATGAGCAGTTCTTC.

The chain uses TRBV11-2 and TRBJ1-1; 8 nucleotides match TRBD1. The V segment lost 1 base and the J segment 1 base; nucleotides outside the gene matches: 2. CDR3 size: 15 residues. Germline V gene lookup returns CDR1 SGHAT and CDR2 FQNNGV. The chain's CDR3 is CASSLVGQENTEAFF. As DNA, the CDR3 is TGTGCCAGCAGCTTAGTGGGACAGGAGAACACTGAAGCTTTCTTT.

This clone was seen more than once but under ten times. The chain is built from TRBV7-9 and TRBJ2-5; D may be TRBD1 (6 bases). Germline V CDR1 and CDR2: SEHNR, FQNEAQ (reference sequence). The V and J ends lost 5 bases and 0 bases respectively, with 10 bases between them. There are 14 residues in the CDR3. CDR3 protein: CASSVGTNQETQYF. In DNA form, the CDR3 reads TGTGCCAGCAGCGTCGGGACAAACCAAGAGACCCAGTACTTC.

This clone was counted a few times. This chain uses TRBV6-4 with TRBJ2-2, with D perhaps TRBD1 (5 bases). V gave up 5 bases and J gave up 4 bases, with 8 bases separating them. The CDR3 runs to 13 residues. Germline V lookup: CDR1 MRHNA, CDR2 SNTAGT. As DNA, the CDR3 is TGTGCCAGCAGTCCAGGGTCCACCGGGGAGCTGTTTTTT. Amino acid sequence: CASSPGSTGELFF.

This clone was seen a handful of times. The rearrangement joins TRBV5-1 to TRBJ2-3, with D possibly TRBD2 on 7 matching bases. There are 14 residues in the CDR3. V lost 3 bases and J 6 bases, leaving 14 bases between the germline ends. Germline loops: CDR1 SGHRS, CDR2 YFSETQ. For the CDR3, the DNA is TGCGCCAGCAGCTGGACAGTTAGCGGGGATACGCAGTATTTT. Its translation: CASSWTVSGDTQYF. The full variable domain, with the rest looked up from reference TRBV5-1 and TRBJ2-3, is KAGVTQTPRYLIKTRGQQVTLSCSPISGHRSVSWYQQTPGQGLQFLFEYFSETQRNKGNFPGRFSGRQFSNSRSEMNVSTLELGDSALYLCASSWTVSGDTQYFGPGTRLTVL.

The chain links TRBV29-1 to TRBJ2-7, with 10 bases fitting TRBD1. The germline gives CDR1 SQVTM, CDR2 ANQGSEA. The trim removed 7 bases at V and 7 bases at J, leaving 10 bases unmatched. The CDR3 runs to 13 residues. The CDR3, as DNA: TGCAGCGCCGCCTCCGGACAGGGGGATGAGCAGTACTTC. It translates to CSAASGQGDEQYF.

This clone was seen more than once but under ten times. The chain joins TRBV7-9 to TRBJ1-2; maybe TRBD1 (6 bases). The CDR3 length is 15 residues. Deletions cut 0 bases from V and 4 bases from J, with 12 bases between. Germline assignment: CDR1 SEHNR and CDR2 FQNEAQ (reference sequence). CDR3 in amino acids: CASSLASQGSYGYTF. CDR3 sequence (DNA): TGTGCCAGCAGCTTAGCGAGCCAGGGGAGCTATGGCTACACCTTC.

There are a few counts of this clone. The chain links TRBV19 to TRBJ2-3; D might be TRBD1 (6 bases). The CDR3 consists of 13 residues. The V end lost 1 base, the J end lost 9 bases, and 11 bases lay between the germline ends. The germline V gene encodes CDR1 LNHDA and CDR2 SQIVND (reference sequence). CDR3 in amino acids: CASSIVGQGTQYF. CDR3 bases: TGTGCCAGTAGTATAGTGGGGCAGGGGACGCAGTATTTT.

This clone was detected a few times. The J gene is TRBJ1-2, the V gene TRBV6-5, with D perhaps TRBD1 (6 bases). The CDR3 has 13 amino acids. CDR1 is MNHEY, CDR2 SVGAGI, per germline. The V end lost 2 bases, the J end lost 9 bases, and 13 bases lay between the germline ends. The CDR3 protein is CASSYQGISSYTF. CDR3 nucleotide sequence: TGTGCCAGCAGTTACCAGGGGATTTCCAGCTACACCTTC.